This entry lists 7 T cell receptor beta chains sequenced from one sample in a study of CD8+ T cells in alopecia areata. After isolation, RNA underwent reverse transcription to generate cDNA as the sequencing template. TCRdb keeps only in-frame clones here, not all; method: immunoSEQ multiplex PCR. Here the sample spans around 200,000 clones, roughly 62% being singletons. Regarding treatment: oral pan-JAK inhibitor, 5-10 mg twice daily. Sequencing was performed on CD8+ T cells sorted from blood, taken at week 24, from a patient treated with tofacitinib. The receptor source for this set is a human donor with alopecia areata.

V usage is TRBV30 and J usage is TRBJ2-2; 9 bases are a match to TRBD1. V lost 1 base to trimming and J lost 3 bases; unmatched junction nucleotides: 3. The CDR3 covers 15 residues. The germline CDR1 and CDR2 sequences are GTSNPN and SVGIG (reference sequence). The CDR3 spells CAWSAGTGYTGELFF. The CDR3 DNA reads TGTGCCTGGAGTGCCGGGACAGGGTACACCGGGGAGCTGTTTTTT.

The chain recombines TRBV30 with TRBJ1-6; D not certain. V was shortened by 0 bases and J by 9 bases, with 9 bases between the two germline ends. This CDR3 region has 13 residues. Per germline, CDR1 GTSNPN and CDR2 SVGIG (reference sequence). In nucleotides, the CDR3 is TGTGCCTGGAGTGTAACGGCGGGTTCACCCCTCCACTTT. This encodes CAWSVTAGSPLHF.

V is TRBV29-1 and J is TRBJ1-2, with D perhaps TRBD1 (5 bases). The CDR3 is 14 residues long. The germline V gene has CDR1 SQVTM and CDR2 ANQGSEA. V was cut by 6 bases and J by 0 bases, with 14 bases left in between. In DNA form, the CDR3 reads TGCAGCGTCCCCGGGGGGGGAGCTAACTATGGCTACACCTTC. Amino acids: CSVPGGGANYGYTF.

The chain is built from TRBV2 and TRBJ2-3; D might be TRBD1 (6 bases). The germline V gene has CDR1 SNHLY and CDR2 FYNNEI. There are 11 residues in the CDR3. Trimming cost V 10 bases and J 9 bases, with 14 bases left between them. The CDR3 loop is CANHVTGTQYF. The CDR3 DNA follows: TGTGCCAACCACGTGACAGGCACGCAGTATTTT.

DNA of the CDR3: TGTGCCAGCAGCCAGTCCGGGACGGTCTACGAGCAGTACTTC. Protein sequence: CASSQSGTVYEQYF. The chain has TRBV25-1 and TRBJ2-7; D is possibly TRBD1 or TRBD2 (5 bases each). The CDR3 sequence is 14 residues long. V lost 6 bases to trimming and J lost 3 bases, with 15 bases between them. Per germline, CDR1 MGHDK and CDR2 SYGVNS.

This clone appeared a few times. The chain couples TRBV13 to TRBJ1-1; no definite D call. Germline CDR1 PRHDT, CDR2 FYEKMQ (reference sequence). The CDR3 loop spans 13 amino acids. With 5 bases removed from V and 6 bases from J, the gap between germline ends came to 13 bases. CDR3 DNA sequence: TGTGCCAGCAGCCTGTTCGGGTGGGCTGAAGCTTTCTTT. It yields the protein CASSLFGWAEAFF. Drawing the rest from reference TRBV13 and TRBJ1-1, the complete variable domain is AAGVIQSPRHLIKEKRETATLKCYPIPRHDTVYWYQQGPGQDPQFLISFYEKMQSDKGSIPDRFSAQQFSDYHSELNMSSLELGDSALYFCASSLFGWAEAFFGQGTRLTVV.

This clone has only one observation. The gene calls are TRBV4-1 and TRBJ2-7; 12 bases line up with TRBD2. The V and J ends lost 3 bases and 3 bases, in that order; junction bases with no gene match: 6. The CDR3 is made up of 16 amino acids. Germline assignment: CDR1 MGHRA and CDR2 YSYEKL. The CDR3 loop is CASSQLAGGPLYEQYF. In DNA form, the CDR3 reads TGCGCCAGCAGCCAGCTAGCGGGGGGGCCTCTCTACGAGCAGTACTTC.